This T cell receptor (beta chain) was obtained from a study of a mutant IDH1 vaccine in newly diagnosed glioma. Study information: Treated individuals were around 60% male and about 40% female, averaging roughly 39 years of age. Patients had received radiotherapy, temozolomide, or both previously, most receiving both.

The method was immunoSEQ multiplex PCR; TCRdb's version includes in-frame clones alone and lacks a portion of them. This sample has approximately 92,000 clones; approximately 83% occur once, and the top ten carry around 7%. This clone occurred once. Germline CDR1 SGHRS, CDR2 YFSETQ. V gave up 4 bases and J gave up 4 bases, with 17 bases separating them. The CDR3 runs to 15 residues. Specified time point: baseline, week 1 (first vaccination visit). Treatment here: pre-vaccination baseline after standard-of-care therapy. New IDH1-mutant, ATRX-lost WHO grade 3 or 4 astrocytomas occurred in donors. Specimen: PBMCs, collected from a glioma patient treated with radiotherapy, temozolomide or both. This TCR derives from a woman aged 45-59 years with glioma. V and J are TRBV5-1 and TRBJ1-2; no clear D. CDR3 bases: TGCGCCAGCAGCCTGGGTAGTGTTCGGGGCTATGGCTACACCTTC. This gives the protein CASSLGSVRGYGYTF.